This T cell receptor (beta chain) was retrieved from a study of blood T cell repertoires in COVID-19. Study summary: The origin of the acute and convalescent COVID-19 samples was the United States, Italy and Spain. The analysed material was cDNA or gDNA that came from T cells, B-cell-depleted T cells, or PBMCs.

Authors' analysis steps: It was from reference gene primer amplification that nucleated cell counts were estimated. Libraries were prepared by immunoSEQ multiplex PCR; TCRdb keeps only in-frame clonotypes and omits some of them. Clonal size and the V and J genes are those of that table, whereas D and trimming came from the DNA. The sample yields over 300,000 clones, almost 85% seen once. Per the germline V gene, CDR1 is SQVTM and CDR2 is ANQGSEA. With 6 bases removed from V and 0 bases from J, the gap between germline ends came to 9 bases. The CDR3 totals 13 residues. This chain links TRBV29-1 with TRBJ2-1, with D tentatively TRBD1 (6 bases). What was sequenced was peripheral blood. The receptor was isolated from a human donor in a cohort sampled during active COVID-19. CDR3 DNA sequence: TGCAGCGTCACAGGGAGCTCCTACAATGAGCAGTTCTTC. Translated, it gives CSVTGSSYNEQFF.